A single sample gave rise to the 9 T cell receptor beta chains below, sequenced in a study of shared clonotypes between healthy human individuals. Assay used: immunoSEQ multiplex PCR; TCRdb lists only in-frame clones, some missing. The table lists approximately 2,300,000 clones, roughly 92% of them singletons. Sequenced: naive CD4+ T cells from PBMCs. Subset denoted: CD45RA+ positively selected. These receptors were collected from a man aged 18 to 29 in good health. Some clones in this sample may be carry-over from other donors' samples.

In the case of this clone: Other DNA sequences from this sample encode an identical CDR3 as well. The gene calls are TRBV9 and TRBJ2-1; 13 bases map to TRBD2. The junction had 4 bases not matched to a gene; V was cut back by 3 bases and J by 4 bases. Per germline, CDR1 SGDLS and CDR2 YYNGEE. This CDR3 region has 16 residues. CDR3 sequence (DNA): TGTGCCAGCAGCGCCGGACTAGCGGGAGCGTACAATGAGCAGTTCTTC. Amino acid sequence: CASSAGLAGAYNEQFF. Full variable domain (missing parts from reference TRBV9 and TRBJ2-1): DSGVTQTPKHLITATGQRVTLRCSPRSGDLSVYWYQQSLDQGLQFLIQYYNGEERAKGNILERFSAQQFPDLHSELNLSSLELGDSALYFCASSAGLAGAYNEQFFGPGTRLTVL.

As to this clone: Distinct nucleotide sequences in the sample also encode this CDR3. CDR3: CASRESSYNEQFF. In DNA form, the CDR3 reads TGTGCCAGCCGGGAGAGCTCCTACAATGAGCAGTTCTTC. The chain joins TRBV2 to TRBJ2-1; tentative D call: TRBD2 (6 bases). This CDR3 contains 13 residues. Trimming cost V 8 bases and J 0 bases, with 8 bases left between them. Per the germline V gene, CDR1 is SNHLY and CDR2 is FYNNEI.

V gene TRBV28 combines with J gene TRBJ2-5, with 10 bases identical to TRBD2. This CDR3 is 18 amino acids long. Germline V lookup: CDR1 MDHEN, CDR2 SYDVKM. The J segment lost 2 bases and the V segment lost 7 bases, leaving 16 bases of the junction unmatched. The CDR3 loop is CASNQSGRAGLGQETQYF. CDR3 bases: TGTGCCAGCAATCAGAGCGGGAGGGCCGGTCTCGGGCAAGAGACCCAGTACTTC.

This clone was recorded only once. The chain is built from TRBV6-6 and TRBJ1-5; D gene unclear. The CDR3 is 13 residues long. Trimming cost V 8 bases and J 4 bases, with 12 bases left between them. Germline-derived CDR1 and CDR2 are MNHNY and SVGAGI (reference sequence). For the CDR3, the DNA is TGTGCCAGCTGTGATAGGGAAAATCAGCCCCAGCATTTT. Translation gives CASCDRENQPQHF.

This chain joins TRBV15 and TRBJ1-4; no firm D call. The CDR3 is 12 amino acids. In germline, CDR1 is LNHNV, CDR2 YYDKDF (reference sequence). Trimming removed 6 bases at V and 8 bases at J, with 10 bases between. The CDR3 reads CATSFGREKLFF. CDR3 coding DNA: TGTGCCACCAGTTTCGGTCGCGAAAAACTGTTTTTT.

This clone was recorded only once. This chain joins TRBV4-1 and TRBJ2-3; possible D gene TRBD2, 7 bases. The CDR3 totals 15 residues. The V gene's germline CDR1 is MGHRA and CDR2 YSYEKL. V was pared by 7 bases and J by 4 bases, with 18 bases between. CDR3 nucleotides: TGCGCCAGCAACAAAGGGGGGGCTAGGGCAGATACGCAGTATTTT. Amino acids: CASNKGGARADTQYF.

The chain uses TRBV30 and TRBJ1-1; D is undetermined. The CDR3 runs 12 residues. Germline assignment: CDR1 GTSNPN and CDR2 SVGIG (reference sequence). The V gene lost 3 bases and the J gene lost 11 bases, with 16 bases spanning the gap. The CDR3 sequence is CAWRPERSRAFF. The CDR3 DNA sequence: TGTGCCTGGAGACCAGAAAGGAGTCGGGCTTTCTTT.

This clone was counted between two and nine times. The CDR3 spells CASSLPTANYGYTF. DNA for the CDR3: TGTGCCAGCAGTTTACCCACAGCTAACTATGGCTACACCTTC. The chain combines TRBV7-8 with TRBJ1-2; D gene ambiguous. The V end lost 6 bases, the J end lost 0 bases, and 11 bases lay between the germline ends. Germline CDR1 is SGHVS and CDR2 is FQNEAQ. The length of the CDR3 is 14 residues.

This rearrangement joins TRBV19 to TRBJ1-1; tentatively, D is TRBD1 (5 bases). The CDR3 runs to 16 residues. V lost 1 base to trimming and J lost 0 bases, with 12 bases between them. The germline gives CDR1 LNHDA, CDR2 SQIVND (reference sequence). CDR3 in amino acids: CASSIVSRGMNTEAFF. The CDR3 nucleotides read TGTGCCAGTAGTATAGTTTCTCGGGGCATGAACACTGAAGCTTTCTTT.